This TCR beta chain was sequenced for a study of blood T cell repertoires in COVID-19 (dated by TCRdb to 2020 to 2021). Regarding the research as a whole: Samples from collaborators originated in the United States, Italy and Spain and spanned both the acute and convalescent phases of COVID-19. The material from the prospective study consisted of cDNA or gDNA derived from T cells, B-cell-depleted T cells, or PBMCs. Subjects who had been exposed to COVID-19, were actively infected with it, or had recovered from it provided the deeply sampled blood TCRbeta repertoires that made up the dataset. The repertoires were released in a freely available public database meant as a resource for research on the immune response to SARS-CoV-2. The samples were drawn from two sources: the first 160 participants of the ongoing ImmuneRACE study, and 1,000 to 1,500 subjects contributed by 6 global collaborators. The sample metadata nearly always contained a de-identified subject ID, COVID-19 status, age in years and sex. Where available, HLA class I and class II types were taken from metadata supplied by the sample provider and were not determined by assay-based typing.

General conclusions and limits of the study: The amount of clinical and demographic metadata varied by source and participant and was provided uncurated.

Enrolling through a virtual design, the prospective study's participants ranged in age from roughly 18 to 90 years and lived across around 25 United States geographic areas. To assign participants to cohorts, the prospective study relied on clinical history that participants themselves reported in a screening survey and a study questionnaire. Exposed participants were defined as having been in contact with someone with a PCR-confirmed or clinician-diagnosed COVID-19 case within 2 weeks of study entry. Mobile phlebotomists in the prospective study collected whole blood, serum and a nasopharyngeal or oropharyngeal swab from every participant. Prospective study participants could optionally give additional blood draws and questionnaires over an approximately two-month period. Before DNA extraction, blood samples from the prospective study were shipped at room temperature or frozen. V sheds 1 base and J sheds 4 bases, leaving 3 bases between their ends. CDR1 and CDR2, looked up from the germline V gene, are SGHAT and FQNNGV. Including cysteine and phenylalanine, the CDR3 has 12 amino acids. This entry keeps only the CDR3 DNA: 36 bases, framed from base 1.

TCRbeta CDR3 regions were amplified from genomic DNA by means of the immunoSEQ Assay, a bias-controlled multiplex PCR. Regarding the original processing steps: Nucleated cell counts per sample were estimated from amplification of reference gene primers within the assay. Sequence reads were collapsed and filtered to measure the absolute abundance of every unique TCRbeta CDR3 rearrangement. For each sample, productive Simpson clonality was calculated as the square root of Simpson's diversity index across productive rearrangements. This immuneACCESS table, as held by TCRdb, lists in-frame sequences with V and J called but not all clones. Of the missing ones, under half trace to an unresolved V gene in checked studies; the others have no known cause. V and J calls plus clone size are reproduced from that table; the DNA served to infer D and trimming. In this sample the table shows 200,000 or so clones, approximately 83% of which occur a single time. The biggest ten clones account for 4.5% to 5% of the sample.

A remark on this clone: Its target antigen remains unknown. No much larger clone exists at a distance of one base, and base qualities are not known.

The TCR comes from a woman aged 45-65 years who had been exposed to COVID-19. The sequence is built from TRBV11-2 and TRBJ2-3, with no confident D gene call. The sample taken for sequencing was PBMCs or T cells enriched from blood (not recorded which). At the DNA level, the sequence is TGTGCCAGCAGCTTAGCTCCAGATACGCAGTATTTT. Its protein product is CASSLAPDTQYF.